This T cell receptor beta chain was sequenced during a study of blood T cell repertoires in COVID-19. About the research overall: Specimens from acute and convalescent COVID-19 originated in the United States, Italy and Spain. The analysed material was cDNA or gDNA that came from T cells, B-cell-depleted T cells, or PBMCs.

Between the trimmed V and J ends, which lost 3 bases and 7 bases, there was a span of 9 bases. This CDR3 has 12 amino acids. Germline V CDR1 and CDR2: KGHSH, LQKENI. Under the authors' procedure: Reference gene primer amplification gave estimated nucleated cell counts. This table comes from immunoSEQ multiplex PCR, and its TCRdb copy is limited to in-frame clones, with some not included. Clone size and V and J calls were adopted from that table, with D and trimming inferred from the DNA. The profile shows under 70,000 clones, roughly 89% of them singletons. Sequencing input: peripheral blood. This chain uses TRBV18 with TRBJ1-2; D is perhaps TRBD1 (5 bases). The TCR was taken from a man in his 60s with active COVID-19. As DNA, the CDR3 is TGTGCCAGCTCACCTCAGGGTGTTGGCTACACCTTC. This codes for CASSPQGVGYTF.